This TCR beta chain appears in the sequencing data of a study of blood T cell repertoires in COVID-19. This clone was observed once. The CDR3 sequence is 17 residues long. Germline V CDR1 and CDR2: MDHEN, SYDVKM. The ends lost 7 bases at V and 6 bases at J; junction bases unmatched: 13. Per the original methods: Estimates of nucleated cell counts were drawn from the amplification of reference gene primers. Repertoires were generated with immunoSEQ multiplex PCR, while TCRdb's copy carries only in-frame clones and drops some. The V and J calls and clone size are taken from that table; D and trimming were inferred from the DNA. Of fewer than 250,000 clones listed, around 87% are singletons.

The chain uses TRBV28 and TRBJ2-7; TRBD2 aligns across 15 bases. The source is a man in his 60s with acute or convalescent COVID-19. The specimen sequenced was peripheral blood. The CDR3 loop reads CASNRGLAGGRFREQYF. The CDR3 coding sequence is TGTGCCAGCAACCGGGGACTAGCGGGGGGTAGATTCCGCGAGCAGTACTTC.